Presented here are 3 T cell receptor beta chains from one specimen sequenced in a study of control samples from healthy donors and cancer patients. The repertoire was sequenced with immunoSEQ multiplex PCR; TCRdb's copy has only in-frame clones and lacks some. This table has 60,000 to 75,000 clones, about 82% appearing once. Material for sequencing was blood. The receptors shown here come from a man in his forties in good health.

This clone was observed a handful of times. This sequence joins TRBV6-4 and TRBJ2-3, with 8 bases identical to TRBD2. The J segment lost 4 bases and the V segment lost 0 bases, leaving 0 bases of the junction unmatched. Germline loops: CDR1 MRHNA, CDR2 SNTAGT. This CDR3 has 14 amino acids. The CDR3 bases are TGTGCCAGCAGTGACTCAGCGGGAGCAGATACGCAGTATTTT. Amino acid sequence: CASSDSAGADTQYF.

Here the CDR3 reads CASSVATDTDTQYF. CDR3 DNA sequence: TGTGCCAGCAGCGTAGCGACGGACACAGATACGCAGTATTTT. The chain joins TRBV9 to TRBJ2-3; D is unclear. With 0 bases removed from V and 2 bases from J, the gap between germline ends came to 7 bases. There are 14 residues in the CDR3. CDR1 is SGDLS and CDR2 is YYNGEE in the germline V gene.

The chain has TRBV7-8 and TRBJ1-1; D is undetermined. Germline V gene sequence: CDR1 SGHVS, CDR2 FQNEAQ. V was shortened by 0 bases and J by 1 base, with 6 bases between the two germline ends. There are 14 residues in the CDR3. CDR3 residues: CASSLAGGNTEAFF. DNA for the CDR3: TGTGCCAGCAGCTTAGCTGGTGGGAACACTGAAGCTTTCTTT.